A single T cell receptor beta chain is shown here with its context. Adults between roughly 18 and 95 years of age took part from some 25 US areas. Membership in each cohort depended on participant-reported clinical history. Recovered status in Cohort 3 required two negative PCRs, clearance, or symptom resolution. This sample was taken from a study of blood T cell repertoires in COVID-19. About the study: The United States, Italy and Spain provided the acute and convalescent COVID-19 samples.

The assay was immunoSEQ multiplex PCR, and TCRdb's table has in-frame clones only and misses some. This table has about 150,000 clones, 70% to 90% appearing once. This TCR derives from a man aged 50-60 years who had recovered from COVID-19. Input material: PBMCs or T cells enriched from blood (not recorded which).

CDR3 residues: CASSFPAAGEVTQYF. For the CDR3, the DNA is TGTGCCAGCAGCTTCCCCGCGGCGGGCGAGGTGACCCAGTACTTC. The rearrangement joins TRBV7-9 to TRBJ2-5; D is perhaps TRBD2 (5 bases). There are 15 residues in the CDR3. Germline V lookup: CDR1 SEHNR, CDR2 FQNEAQ (reference sequence). V gave up 3 bases and J gave up 7 bases, with 18 bases separating them.